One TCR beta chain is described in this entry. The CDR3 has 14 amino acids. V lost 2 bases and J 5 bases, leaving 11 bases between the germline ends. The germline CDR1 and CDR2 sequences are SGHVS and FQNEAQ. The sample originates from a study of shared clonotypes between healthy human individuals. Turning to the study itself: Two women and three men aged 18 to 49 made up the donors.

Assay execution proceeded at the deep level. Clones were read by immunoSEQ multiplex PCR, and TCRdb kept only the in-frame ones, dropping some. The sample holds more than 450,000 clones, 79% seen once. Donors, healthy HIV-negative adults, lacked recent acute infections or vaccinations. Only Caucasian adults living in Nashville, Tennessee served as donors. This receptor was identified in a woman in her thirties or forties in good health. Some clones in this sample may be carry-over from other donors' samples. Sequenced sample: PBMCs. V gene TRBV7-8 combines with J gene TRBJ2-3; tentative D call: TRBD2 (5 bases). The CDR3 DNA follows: TGTGCCAGCAGCTTACCCATCGAGGGAGATACGCAGTATTTT. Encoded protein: CASSLPIEGDTQYF.